This T cell receptor beta chain was recorded in a study of T cells after yellow fever vaccination. At the level of the study: Fractions with few cells were prepared using SMART-Seq v4 Ultra Low Input. Whole-study findings and limits: High-abundance clonotypes from the bulk population could contaminate FACS-sorted repertoires.

This CDR3 is 13 amino acids long. Trimming took off 7 bases at V and 7 bases at J, with 14 bases between the two ends. Germline V lookup: CDR1 SNHLY, CDR2 FYNNEI. In TCRdb, the 5' RACE reads were re-called with MiXCR into one record per CDR3 protein. The data contain some 500,000 distinct CDR3 sequences, 13% of them singletons. For this clonotype: No antigen is known for it.

This TCR was recovered from a young man who received the YFV17D yellow fever vaccine. The material sequenced was PBMCs, taken on the day of the yellow fever booster vaccination. This chain connects TRBV2 to TRBJ2-1; no firm D call. This CDR3 is CASTRSEVNEQFF. The CDR3 nucleotides read TGTGCCAGCACCAGGTCCGAAGTTAATGAGCAGTTCTTC.